The clone carrying this T cell receptor (beta chain) has a handful of counts. Its antigen is undetermined. The data originate from a study of identical twins. This CDR3 has 15 residues. CDR1 and CDR2 (germline): MNHEY, SMNVEV (reference sequence). The V segment lost 5 bases and the J segment 0 bases; nucleotides outside the gene matches: 5. Study-wide results and caveats: The study reached conclusions through statistical analysis that was cross-sectional, not following the same donors.

Template switching added a universal primer site, and cDNA bore unique molecular identifiers. TCRdb itself ran the 5' RACE reads through MiXCR, one entry per CDR3 protein. Among about 1.7 million distinct CDR3 sequences listed, under 35% were seen once. This clonotype was sampled from a newborn girl in good health. V and J are TRBV27 and TRBJ1-1; TRBD1 aligns across 8 bases. Sequencing input: cord blood. CDR3 sequence: CASSMDRVMNTEAFF. The CDR3 DNA reads as TGTGCCAGCAGTATGGACAGGGTCATGAACACTGAAGCTTTCTTT.